One sample yielded the 18 T cell receptor beta chains listed below, sequenced in a study of graft-versus-host responses after intestinal transplantation. Assay: immunoSEQ multiplex PCR; the TCRdb copy retains only in-frame clones and omits some. Found here are 85,000 to 100,000 clones, about 84% of them singletons; the top ten hold 1.4%. The starting material was PBMCs, obtained 255 days after intestinal transplant. Source of these receptors: a human patient who received an intestinal transplant, so some T cells may come from the graft donor.

Notes on this clone: The identical CDR3 is also encoded by other nucleotide sequences in the sample. CDR3: CASSVAVNTEAFF. CDR3 bases: TGTGCCAGCAGCGTAGCGGTGAACACTGAAGCTTTCTTT. The rearrangement joins TRBV9 to TRBJ1-1; no firm D call. V was clipped by 0 bases and J by 0 bases, with 3 bases between them. Germline CDR1 SGDLS, CDR2 YYNGEE. The CDR3 length is 13 residues.

This chain joins TRBV2 and TRBJ2-1; TRBD2 aligns across 12 bases. The CDR3 covers 17 residues. Germline-derived CDR1 and CDR2 are SNHLY and FYNNEI. After removal of 6 bases from V and 3 bases from J, the junction contained 9 bases not matched to a gene. The CDR3 protein is CASSLTLAGGLYNEQFF. The CDR3 DNA reads TGTGCCAGCAGCCTTACCCTAGCGGGAGGGCTCTACAATGAGCAGTTCTTC. The full variable domain, in which reference TRBV2 and TRBJ2-1 provide the parts outside the CDR3, is EPEVTQTPSHQVTQMGQEVILRCVPISNHLYFYWYRQILGQKVEFLVSFYNNEISEKSEIFDDQFSVERPDGSNFTLKIRSTKLEDSAMYFCASSLTLAGGLYNEQFFGPGTRLTVL.

This clone was picked up a small number of times. The chain links TRBV7-9 to TRBJ1-5, with D hard to call. CDR1 and CDR2 from the germline V gene are SEHNR and FQNEAQ (reference sequence). The CDR3 extends over 14 amino acids. V was clipped by 8 bases and J by 0 bases, with 11 bases between them. This CDR3 is CASGSKNSNQPQHF. The CDR3 coding sequence is TGTGCCAGCGGATCAAAGAATAGCAATCAGCCCCAGCATTTT.

The chain carries TRBV5-1 and TRBJ2-7, with D maybe TRBD2 (6 bases). Germline V gene lookup returns CDR1 SGHRS and CDR2 YFSETQ. Trimming took 0 bases from V and 3 from J, leaving 13 bases between them. The CDR3 is 15 amino acids. This chain's CDR3 is CASSLAASVDYEQYF. The CDR3 region has the DNA TGCGCCAGCAGCTTGGCGGCTAGCGTGGACTACGAGCAGTACTTC.

This rearrangement joins TRBV18 to TRBJ1-5; 9 nucleotides line up with TRBD1. V trimming: 2 bases; J trimming: 3 bases; junction bases outside the gene matches: 2. In germline, CDR1 is KGHSH, CDR2 LQKENI. The CDR3 loop spans 15 amino acids. CDR3 in DNA: TGTGCCAGCTCACCAGGGACAGGGAACAATCAGCCCCAGCATTTT. It codes for CASSPGTGNNQPQHF.

This chain joins TRBV7-9 and TRBJ1-2; D is undetermined. V shed 5 bases and J shed 4 bases, with 14 bases lying between them. Looked up from germline, CDR1 is SEHNR and CDR2 is FQNEAQ (reference sequence). The CDR3 length is 14 residues. CDR3 sequence: CASSQSAAGYGYTF. In DNA, the CDR3 is TGTGCCAGCAGCCAGTCAGCTGCCGGCTATGGCTACACCTTC.

The chain recombines TRBV6-1 with TRBJ1-5, with D possibly being TRBD1 (6 bases). Germline V gene sequence: CDR1 MNHNS, CDR2 SASEGT. The V end lost 3 bases, the J end lost 5 bases, and 11 bases lay between the germline ends. This CDR3 has 14 residues. The CDR3 bases are TGTGCCAGCAGTGAGGTGGACAGCGATCAGCCCCAGCATTTT. Translation gives CASSEVDSDQPQHF.

The chain combines TRBV9 with TRBJ1-3, with D perhaps TRBD1 (5 bases). V shed 0 bases and J shed 4 bases, with 8 bases lying between them. The CDR3 sequence is 14 residues long. From germline, CDR1 is SGDLS and CDR2 YYNGEE. The CDR3 bases are TGTGCCAGCAGCGTAGGGGGGACCGGAAACACCATATATTTT. It yields the protein CASSVGGTGNTIYF.

J is TRBJ2-1 and V is TRBV5-1, with 11 nucleotides matching TRBD2. CDR3 size: 16 residues. Germline-derived CDR1 and CDR2 are SGHRS and YFSETQ. The V segment lost 3 bases and the J segment 2 bases; nucleotides outside the gene matches: 4. In DNA form, the CDR3 reads TGCGCCAGCAGCTATACTAGCGGGAGTGCCTACAATGAGCAGTTCTTC. It codes for CASSYTSGSAYNEQFF.

The table lists this clone with a count of one. The V call is TRBV19, the J call TRBJ1-5, with 7 bases matching TRBD1. CDR1 and CDR2 (germline): LNHDA, SQIVND (reference sequence). This CDR3 comprises 15 residues. The trim removed 1 base at V and 7 bases at J, leaving 7 bases unmatched. Here the CDR3 DNA reads TGTGCCAGTAGTATAGGACAGGGTTGGGGGCAGCCCCAGCATTTT. Translating gives CASSIGQGWGQPQHF.

This chain joins TRBV9 and TRBJ2-3; D is perhaps TRBD2 (5 bases). The CDR3 covers 15 residues. The V end lost 0 bases, the J end lost 3 bases, and 11 bases lay between the germline ends. Germline V gene data show CDR1 as SGDLS and CDR2 as YYNGEE. CDR3 DNA: TGTGCCAGCAGCGTAGCCCTCACGGGAACAGATACGCAGTATTTT. Translated: CASSVALTGTDTQYF.

The rearrangement uses TRBV4-2 and TRBJ1-4, with D perhaps matching TRBD1 (6 bases). V gave up 1 base and J gave up 7 bases, with 19 bases separating them. The length of the CDR3 is 17 residues. Looked up from germline, CDR1 is LGHNA and CDR2 is YNFKEQ. For the CDR3, the DNA is TGTGCCAGCAGCCAAGGGGGGGCTGTCCCCGGGGGTGAAAAACTGTTTTTT. Encoded protein: CASSQGGAVPGGEKLFF.

The genes are TRBV5-1 and TRBJ1-1; D possibly corresponds to TRBD1 (5 bases). There are 16 residues in the CDR3. Germline-derived CDR1 and CDR2 are SGHRS and YFSETQ. The germline V and J ends were trimmed by 4 bases and 5 bases, with 21 bases remaining between them. The CDR3 protein is CASSPRAWGRDTEAFF. In nucleotides, the CDR3 is TGCGCCAGCAGCCCTAGGGCGTGGGGGAGAGATACTGAAGCTTTCTTT.

The V and J genes are TRBV10-1 and TRBJ1-5, with 7 bases that match TRBD1. CDR1 and CDR2 from the germline V gene are WNHNN and SYGVQD (reference sequence). The CDR3 totals 17 residues. V was pared by 2 bases and J by 7 bases, with 14 bases of the junction left unmatched. CDR3 sequence reads: CASSEDDRVKIVQPQHF. CDR3 DNA sequence: TGCGCCAGCAGTGAGGACGACAGGGTAAAAATCGTCCAGCCCCAGCATTTT.

This clone occurred once. The chain couples TRBV7-6 to TRBJ2-1; 15 bases map to TRBD2. Germline lookup yields CDR1 SGHVS and CDR2 FNYEAQ. The J segment lost 10 bases and the V segment lost 6 bases, leaving 13 bases of the junction unmatched. CDR3 length: 17 residues. The CDR3 coding sequence is TGTGCCAGCAGTGCCCCTCCGCCGGGACTAGCGGGAGGCGAGCAGTTCTTC. This encodes CASSAPPPGLAGGEQFF.

The chain recombines TRBV11-2 with TRBJ1-1, with D perhaps TRBD1 (5 bases). V gave up 5 bases and J gave up 5 bases, with 15 bases separating them. Germline V gene data show CDR1 as SGHAT and CDR2 as FQNNGV. The CDR3 runs to 14 residues. The CDR3 nucleotides read TGTGCCAGCAGCCAGACGTTGGGGGGAACTGAAGCTTTCTTT. It translates to CASSQTLGGTEAFF.

The rearrangement uses TRBV2 and TRBJ2-5, with 12 bases identical to TRBD1. Germline V lookup: CDR1 SNHLY, CDR2 FYNNEI. The CDR3 covers 14 residues. J lost 5 bases, V lost 10 bases, and 8 bases had no gene match. CDR3 coding DNA: TGTGCCACCGGGGGACAGGGGGCGGGGGAGACCCAGTACTTC. Its translation: CATGGQGAGETQYF.

The genes are TRBV27 and TRBJ1-5, with D possibly being TRBD1 (5 bases). V was clipped by 0 bases and J by 2 bases, with 11 bases between them. The CDR3 is 16 amino acids. Germline V CDR1 and CDR2: MNHEY, SMNVEV (reference sequence). As DNA, the CDR3 is TGTGCCAGCAGTTTATCGGGGCAGGGTGGCAATCAGCCCCAGCATTTT. Translating it yields CASSLSGQGGNQPQHF.